These 14 T cell receptor beta chains share one sample of origin, sequenced in a study of CD8 T cells in Susac syndrome. Random hexamers were used to reverse transcribe an amount of roughly 0.5 to 1 ug RNA. TCRdb re-called the immunoSEQ multiplex PCR reads through MiXCR, storing one row per CDR3 protein. The top ten clones hold around 0.08% of a sample with approximately 150,000 distinct CDR3 sequences, around 94% of them seen once. The sequenced sample consisted of CD4+ T cells from PBMCs. The receptors stem from a human donor in good health.

This clonotype was found once. The CDR3 sequence: CSVEGRGTYEQYF. The CDR3 DNA sequence: TGCAGCGTTGAAGGGCGGGGGACCTACGAGCAGTACTTC. The chain has TRBV29-1 and TRBJ2-7; TRBD2 agrees at 7 bases. Germline V lookup: CDR1 SQVTM, CDR2 ANQGSEA. V lost 1 base, J lost 2 bases, and 2 bases stayed unmatched. This CDR3 region has 13 residues.

The chain couples TRBV21-1 to TRBJ2-3. TRBV21-1 counts as a pseudogene. This CDR3 region has 14 residues. This CDR3 is CASSKGTSVDTQYF. The CDR3, as DNA: TGTGCCAGCAGCAAGGGAACTAGCGTAGATACGCAGTATTTT.

The rearrangement joins TRBV12-3 or TRBV12-4 to TRBJ1-3; D possibly corresponds to TRBD1 (6 bases). V lost 4 bases, J lost 0 bases, and 10 bases lay in between. The CDR3 spans 15 residues. The CDR3 DNA reads as TGTGCCAGCAGTTACCAAGGGGGCTCTGGAAACACCATATATTTT. Protein product: CASSYQGGSGNTIYF.

J is TRBJ2-3 and V is TRBV24-1, with 10 bases lining up with TRBD2. V trimming: 3 bases; J trimming: 3 bases; junction bases outside the gene matches: 2. Germline V lookup: CDR1 KGHDR, CDR2 SFDVKD. The CDR3 consists of 15 residues. The CDR3 region has the DNA TGTGCCACCAGTGATCCTAGCGGGAGTACAGATACGCAGTATTTT. This gives the protein CATSDPSGSTDTQYF.

The chain recombines TRBV28 with TRBJ2-1; 10 nucleotides match TRBD2. V trimming: 7 bases; J trimming: 9 bases; junction bases outside the gene matches: 12. CDR1 and CDR2 from the germline V gene are MDHEN and SYDVKM. The CDR3 runs 15 residues. The CDR3 DNA follows: TGTGCCAGCACCGTTCTAGCGGGAGCTTGGGCTGAGCAGTTCTTC. Protein sequence: CASTVLAGAWAEQFF. The variable domain in full, completed from reference TRBV28 and TRBJ2-1, reads DVKVTQSSRYLVKRTGEKVFLECVQDMDHENMFWYRQDPGLGLRLIYFSYDVKMKEKGDIPEGYSVSREKKERFSLILESASTNQTSMYLCASTVLAGAWAEQFFGPGTRLTVL.

The J gene is TRBJ2-7, the V gene TRBV20-1; D unresolved. The CDR3 contains 14 residues. The V and J ends lost 6 bases and 6 bases respectively, with 21 bases between them. Germline CDR1 is DFQATT and CDR2 is SNEGSKA (reference sequence). This chain's CDR3 is CSAPLRTNGREQYF. The CDR3 region has the DNA TGCAGTGCGCCGCTACGAACTAACGGGCGCGAGCAGTACTTC.

The chain joins TRBV6-4 to TRBJ2-5; D perhaps matches TRBD1 (6 bases). The CDR3 has 13 amino acids. Germline V gene sequence: CDR1 MRHNA, CDR2 SNTAGT. V lost 2 bases to trimming and J lost 4 bases, with 8 bases between them. The CDR3 protein is CASSDEQGETQYF. The CDR3 bases are TGTGCCAGCAGTGACGAACAGGGAGAGACCCAGTACTTC.

The chain has TRBV20-1 and TRBJ1-1; D unclear. Germline loops: CDR1 DFQATT, CDR2 SNEGSKA (reference sequence). The V gene lost 2 bases and the J gene lost 6 bases, with 4 bases spanning the gap. This CDR3 is 10 amino acids long. In DNA form, the CDR3 reads TGCAGTGCTAGATCTGCTGAAGCTTTCTTT. Protein: CSARSAEAFF.

The chain links TRBV29-1 to TRBJ1-4; tentatively, D is TRBD1 (5 bases). CDR1 is SQVTM and CDR2 is ANQGSEA in the germline V gene. The germline V and J ends were trimmed by 5 bases and 0 bases, with 7 bases remaining between them. This CDR3 spans 13 amino acids. CDR3 region: CSVTGATNEKLFF. The CDR3 DNA reads as TGCAGCGTTACAGGAGCAACTAATGAAAAACTGTTTTTT. Complete variable domain (other parts from reference TRBV29-1 and TRBJ1-4): SAVISQKPSRDICQRGTSLTIQCQVDSQVTMMFWYRQQPGQSLTLIATANQGSEATYESGFVIDKFPISRPNLTFSTLTVSNMSPEDSSIYLCSVTGATNEKLFFGSGTQLSVL.

The chain has TRBV19 and TRBJ1-1; D gene uncertain. Germline values: CDR1 LNHDA, CDR2 SQIVND (reference sequence). The germline V and J ends were trimmed by 5 bases and 4 bases, with 11 bases remaining between them. The CDR3 covers 13 residues. Here the CDR3 DNA reads TGTGCCAGTAGTCCGAAGGGAGGCACTGAAGCTTTCTTT. It codes for CASSPKGGTEAFF.

The rearrangement joins TRBV30 to TRBJ1-1; 7 bases match TRBD1. Germline V gives CDR1 GTSNPN, CDR2 SVGIG (reference sequence). Trimming at V came to 3 bases and at J to 3 bases, leaving 1 base not matched to a gene. The CDR3 loop spans 12 amino acids. This CDR3 is CAWRTGHTEAFF. DNA for the CDR3: TGTGCCTGGAGGACAGGGCACACTGAAGCTTTCTTT.

This clonotype showed up just once. The rearrangement joins TRBV24-1 to TRBJ2-5; possibly TRBD1 for D (6 bases). CDR1 is KGHDR and CDR2 is SFDVKD in the germline V gene. The CDR3 has 15 residues. V lost 4 bases and J 2 bases, leaving 13 bases between the germline ends. The CDR3 nucleotides read TGTGCCACCAGTGACCGGACAGAAAGTCAAGAGACCCAGTACTTC. Its protein is CATSDRTESQETQYF.

The genes are TRBV14 and TRBJ2-2, with D possibly being TRBD1 (6 bases). Germline-derived CDR1 and CDR2 are SGHDN and FVKESK. Trimming took 1 base from V and 7 from J, leaving 19 bases between them. There are 17 residues in the CDR3. CDR3 bases: TGTGCCAGCAGCCAAGGGCCGGACAGTTTAACACTCGGGGAGCTGTTTTTT. Translating gives CASSQGPDSLTLGELFF. The full variable domain, with the rest looked up from reference TRBV14 and TRBJ2-2, is EAGVTQFPSHSVIEKGQTVTLRCDPISGHDNLYWYRRVMGKEIKFLLHFVKESKQDESGMPNNRFLAERTGGTYSTLKVQPAELEDSGVYFCASSQGPDSLTLGELFFGEGSRLTVL.

This chain connects TRBV12-3 or TRBV12-4 to TRBJ2-7; a weak D match, TRBD2 (6 bases). Trimming removed 5 bases from V and 3 bases from J, with 14 bases in between. This CDR3 has 14 amino acids. CDR3 residues: CASSPPGLYYEQYF. The CDR3 DNA is TGTGCCAGCAGTCCTCCGGGACTCTACTACGAGCAGTACTTC.